A single sample gave rise to the 24 T cell receptor beta chains below, sequenced in a study of T cell responses to AZD1222 COVID-19 vaccine. Produced via immunoSEQ multiplex PCR; TCRdb's table is partial and in-frame only. The sample yields tens of thousands of clones, around 73% seen once. The material sequenced was peripheral blood, taken on day 0 of AZD1222 vaccination. These receptors all come from an adult in good health.

Comment on this clone: One junction end disagrees with the germline gene, perhaps due to a read error. This chain connects TRBV5-4 to TRBJ2-3; the D is unclear. CDR1 is SGHNT and CDR2 is YYREEE in the germline V gene (reference sequence). The CDR3 is made up of 15 amino acids. CDR3 coding DNA: TGTGCCAGCAGTTTGGACCTCACTAGCACAGATACGCAGTATTTT. It translates to CASSLDLTSTDTQYF.

The V call is TRBV5-1, the J call TRBJ2-6; 14 nucleotides align to TRBD2. Germline V gives CDR1 SGHRS, CDR2 YFSETQ. CDR3 size: 17 residues. V lost 4 bases, J lost 2 bases, and 2 bases stayed unmatched. CDR3 nucleotides: TGCGCCAGCAGCAAGACTAGCGGGAGGGCTGGGGCCAACGTCCTGACTTTC. Encoded protein: CASSKTSGRAGANVLTF.

The V and J genes are TRBV5-8 and TRBJ2-5; D gene unclear. Germline assignment: CDR1 SGHTS and CDR2 YDEGEE. V was clipped by 2 bases and J by 2 bases, with 7 bases between them. CDR3 length: 13 amino acids. The CDR3 reads CASSLGLQETQYF. The CDR3 region has the DNA TGTGCCAGCAGCTTAGGTCTGCAAGAGACCCAGTACTTC.

The J gene is TRBJ1-4, the V gene TRBV6-5; D gene uncertain. The V gene lost 10 bases and the J gene lost 8 bases, with 14 bases spanning the gap. This CDR3 is built from 12 residues. Germline-derived CDR1 and CDR2 are MNHEY and SVGAGI. The CDR3 coding sequence is TGTGCCACCGCTATGTCTCGGGAAAAACTGTTTTTT. This encodes CATAMSREKLFF.

This chain's CDR3 is CASSQEYSRGWQPQHF. The CDR3 bases are TGCGCCAGCAGCCAAGAGTATTCAAGGGGGTGGCAGCCCCAGCATTTT. The chain carries TRBV4-1 and TRBJ1-5; maybe TRBD1 (6 bases). The CDR3 extends over 16 amino acids. The V end lost 0 bases, the J end lost 7 bases, and 16 bases lay between the germline ends. CDR1 MGHRA and CDR2 YSYEKL come from the germline V gene.

The rearrangement joins TRBV10-2 to TRBJ1-5, with D maybe TRBD1 (5 bases). Deletions cut 1 base from V and 7 bases from J, with 8 bases between. Germline CDR1 WSHSY, CDR2 SAAADI. This CDR3 spans 13 amino acids. The CDR3 DNA follows: TGCGCCAGCAGTGAGTGGGGGAACCAGCCCCAGCATTTT. Amino acid sequence: CASSEWGNQPQHF.

The chain is built from TRBV11-2 and TRBJ2-7, with 8 bases fitting TRBD2. Germline V CDR1 and CDR2: SGHAT, FQNNGV. The trim removed 1 base at V and 3 bases at J, leaving 8 bases unmatched. The CDR3 totals 16 residues. CDR3 region: CASSLVQKGLGYEQYF. CDR3 nucleotides: TGTGCCAGCAGCTTAGTGCAGAAGGGACTAGGCTACGAGCAGTACTTC.

Points on this clone: At one end, the junction sequence differs from germline, possibly due to a read error. The V gene is TRBV3-1 (or the pseudogene TRBV3-2), the J gene TRBJ2-3, with a tentative D call TRBD2 (6 bases). Germline V gene sequence: CDR1 LGHDT, CDR2 YNNKEL (reference sequence). The CDR3 has 13 amino acids. The CDR3 reads CASTQSGADTQYF. The CDR3, as DNA: TGTGCCAGCACCCAATCGGGGGCAGATACGCAGTATTTT.

This chain uses TRBV2 with TRBJ1-5; unclear D gene. CDR1 SNHLY and CDR2 FYNNEI come from the germline V gene. The germline V and J ends were trimmed by 8 bases and 0 bases, with 8 bases remaining between them. CDR3 length: 13 amino acids. As DNA, the CDR3 is TGTGCCAGCCGTCAGATTAGCAATCAGCCCCAGCATTTT. Translation: CASRQISNQPQHF. Full variable domain (outside the CDR3, taken from reference TRBV2 and TRBJ1-5): EPEVTQTPSHQVTQMGQEVILRCVPISNHLYFYWYRQILGQKVEFLVSFYNNEISEKSEIFDDQFSVERPDGSNFTLKIRSTKLEDSAMYFCASRQISNQPQHFGDGTRLSIL.

This chain joins TRBV28 and TRBJ2-3; 9 bases agree with TRBD2. The V gene end was trimmed by 5 bases and the J gene end by 4 bases; junction bases not matched to a gene: 7. This CDR3 spans 15 amino acids. CDR1 MDHEN and CDR2 SYDVKM come from the germline V gene. The CDR3 nucleotides read TGTGCCAGCAGTCTAGCGGGGAGTACCGCAGATACGCAGTATTTT. It is translated as CASSLAGSTADTQYF.

This chain connects TRBV7-2 to TRBJ2-7; D tentatively fits TRBD1 or TRBD2 (5 bases each). V was cut by 2 bases and J by 2 bases, with 13 bases left in between. Germline lookup yields CDR1 SGHTA and CDR2 FQGNSA. The CDR3 totals 15 residues. The CDR3 DNA reads TGTGCCAGCAGCTTATCTCATGGGGGACCCTACGAGCAGTACTTC. It yields the protein CASSLSHGGPYEQYF. Variable domain in full (rest from reference TRBV7-2 and TRBJ2-7): GAGVSQSPSNKVTEKGKDVELRCDPISGHTALYWYRQSLGQGLEFLIYFQGNSAPDKSGLPSDRFSAERTGGSVSTLTIQRTQQEDSAVYLCASSLSHGGPYEQYFGPGTRLTVT.

The chain employs TRBV6-1 and TRBJ1-1; no clear D. The V end was cut by 0 bases, the J end by 3 bases, with 2 bases between. The germline CDR1 and CDR2 sequences are MNHNS and SASEGT. The CDR3 spans 12 residues. This chain's CDR3 is CASSEADTEAFF. In DNA form, the CDR3 reads TGTGCCAGCAGTGAAGCGGACACTGAAGCTTTCTTT.

The V gene is TRBV18, the J gene TRBJ1-1; D possibly corresponds to TRBD1 (6 bases). V was cut by 4 bases and J by 4 bases, with 25 bases left in between. CDR1 KGHSH and CDR2 LQKENI come from the germline V gene. The CDR3 extends over 18 amino acids. The CDR3 region has the DNA TGTGCCAGCTCACGGCTCTTGGGGGCAGGGCACAGGAGCACTGAAGCTTTCTTT. Translating gives CASSRLLGAGHRSTEAFF.

The rearrangement uses TRBV6-5 and TRBJ1-3; D not resolved. The CDR3 has 13 residues. CDR1 is MNHEY and CDR2 is SVGAGI in the germline V gene. Trimming left V 7 bases short and J 4 bases short, with 11 bases between. Here the CDR3 DNA reads TGTGCCAGCACCACCTCCATCGGAAACACCATATATTTT. Its protein product is CASTTSIGNTIYF.

The chain combines TRBV2 with TRBJ2-2, with 7 bases matching TRBD2. CDR1 is SNHLY, CDR2 FYNNEI, per germline. CDR3 length: 19 residues. The J segment lost 1 base and the V segment lost 0 bases, leaving 11 bases of the junction unmatched. In nucleotides, the CDR3 is TGTGCCAGCAGTGAAGCCTGGTGGGGAGGGAGAGTGAACACCGGGGAGCTGTTTTTT. Residues: CASSEAWWGGRVNTGELFF.

There are a few counts of this clone. The gene calls are TRBV19 and TRBJ2-2, with D maybe TRBD1 (5 bases). The CDR3 length is 15 residues. V lost 6 bases, J lost 7 bases, and 18 bases lay in between. CDR1 and CDR2 from the germline V gene are LNHDA and SQIVND (reference sequence). This chain's CDR3 is CASRAGRMKLGELFF. The CDR3, as DNA: TGTGCCAGTAGGGCAGGGCGGATGAAGCTCGGGGAGCTGTTTTTT.

CDR3 sequence reads: CASSFVGLAPGEQYF. CDR3 sequence (DNA): TGTGCCAGCAGCTTCGTTGGACTAGCCCCGGGCGAGCAGTACTTC. The chain carries TRBV5-6 and TRBJ2-7; 8 bases are a match to TRBD2. Germline CDR1 reads SGHDT; CDR2 reads YYEEEE. With V trimmed by 2 bases and J by 6 bases, 10 bases remained unmatched. The length of the CDR3 is 15 residues.

This chain connects TRBV7-2 to TRBJ2-1, with D unclear. The CDR3 is 14 amino acids. Germline CDR1 SGHTA, CDR2 FQGNSA. V lost 3 bases, J lost 2 bases, and 8 bases lay in between. The CDR3 reads CASSFLAPYNEQFF. Here the CDR3 DNA reads TGTGCCAGCAGCTTCCTTGCTCCCTACAATGAGCAGTTCTTC. The whole variable domain, filled in from reference TRBV7-2 and TRBJ2-1, reads GAGVSQSPSNKVTEKGKDVELRCDPISGHTALYWYRQSLGQGLEFLIYFQGNSAPDKSGLPSDRFSAERTGGSVSTLTIQRTQQEDSAVYLCASSFLAPYNEQFFGPGTRLTVL.

The chain employs TRBV11-2 and TRBJ1-5; D gene ambiguous. In germline, CDR1 is SGHAT, CDR2 FQNNGV. The CDR3 spans 13 residues. V lost 5 bases to trimming and J lost 0 bases, with 5 bases between them. The CDR3 coding sequence is TGTGCCAGCAGCCGGGATAGCAATCAGCCCCAGCATTTT. Its protein is CASSRDSNQPQHF.

V is TRBV5-1 and J is TRBJ1-5; weak D call: TRBD1 (6 bases). The CDR3 extends over 15 amino acids. Trimming removed 4 bases at V and 7 bases at J, with 18 bases between. Germline CDR1 and CDR2: SGHRS and YFSETQ. The CDR3: CASSPVGGKGQPQHF. CDR3 bases: TGCGCCAGCAGCCCGGTAGGGGGAAAGGGACAGCCCCAGCATTTT.

This chain uses TRBV11-2 with TRBJ2-5, with 8 bases fitting TRBD1. The CDR3 consists of 13 residues. Looked up from germline, CDR1 is SGHAT and CDR2 is FQNNGV. V gave up 5 bases and J gave up 4 bases; unmatched junction bases: 3. CDR3 in DNA: TGTGCCAGCAGCCGGGACAGGATAGAGACCCAGTACTTC. Translated: CASSRDRIETQYF.

The chain employs TRBV19 and TRBJ2-7; TRBD1 might be the D (6 bases). The CDR3 has 15 residues. Trimming removed 2 bases from V and 5 bases from J, with 16 bases in between. Per the germline V gene, CDR1 is LNHDA and CDR2 is SQIVND (reference sequence). The CDR3 nucleotides are TGTGCCAGTAGTATAACCCGAACAGGGTTTCACGAGCAGTACTTC. Residues: CASSITRTGFHEQYF. Based on the CDR3 plus reference TRBV19 and TRBJ2-7, the full variable domain is DGGITQSPKYLFRKEGQNVTLSCEQNLNHDAMYWYRQDPGQGLRLIYYSQIVNDFQKGDIAEGYSVSREKKESFPLTVTSAQKNPTAFYLCASSITRTGFHEQYFGPGTRLTVT.

The CDR3 nucleotides read TGCGCCAGCAGTTATGGGACTAGCGGGAATGTGGAGACCCAGTACTTC. It codes for CASSYGTSGNVETQYF. This chain links TRBV5-1 with TRBJ2-5; 13 positions match TRBD2. The germline gives CDR1 SGHRS, CDR2 YFSETQ. The CDR3 is 16 amino acids. V lost 5 bases, J lost 5 bases, and 9 bases stayed unmatched. The variable domain in full, completed from reference TRBV5-1 and TRBJ2-5, reads KAGVTQTPRYLIKTRGQQVTLSCSPISGHRSVSWYQQTPGQGLQFLFEYFSETQRNKGNFPGRFSGRQFSNSRSEMNVSTLELGDSALYLCASSYGTSGNVETQYFGPGTRLLVL.

This chain joins TRBV7-2 and TRBJ2-2; TRBD2 agrees at 10 bases. V dropped 5 bases and J dropped 6; count of bases not matched to a gene: 6. Germline CDR1 is SGHTA and CDR2 is FQGNSA. CDR3 length: 15 residues. The CDR3 here is CASSRELAGAGELFF. In DNA, the CDR3 is TGTGCCAGCAGCCGCGAGCTAGCGGGAGCCGGGGAGCTGTTTTTT.